The entry that follows covers one TCR beta chain sequence. These data belong to a study of blood T cell repertoires in COVID-19. Across the study: Sample material is recorded as cDNA or gDNA derived from T cells, B-cell-depleted T cells, or PBMCs.

V lost 0 bases and J lost 3; bases outside the gene matches: 7. Germline CDR1 reads LNHDA; CDR2 reads SQIVND (reference sequence). The CDR3 has 17 amino acids. The repertoire was sequenced with immunoSEQ multiplex PCR; TCRdb's copy has only in-frame clones and lacks some. The table records some 67,000 clones, around 90% of them present only once. Sequencing input: peripheral blood. The origin of this receptor is a woman aged 80 or older with acute or convalescent COVID-19. The chain couples TRBV19 to TRBJ1-5, with 8 bases that match TRBD1. The CDR3 loop reads CASSIDPTGDPNQPQHF. The CDR3, as DNA: TGTGCCAGTAGTATAGACCCGACAGGGGATCCCAATCAGCCCCAGCATTTT. The whole variable domain, remainder taken from reference TRBV19 and TRBJ1-5, is DGGITQSPKYLFRKEGQNVTLSCEQNLNHDAMYWYRQDPGQGLRLIYYSQIVNDFQKGDIAEGYSVSREKKESFPLTVTSAQKNPTAFYLCASSIDPTGDPNQPQHFGDGTRLSIL.